This TCR beta chain came from a study of cytomegalovirus exposure and HLA in healthy donors. Study-level results: One variant, a missense change in DCLRE1C, was linked in a later analysis to TCR beta V- and J-gene trimming. Most TCR sequences showed up rarely, but some public TCRs showed up in many donors. Analyses of presence and absence presupposed an approximately uniform sequencing depth across donors.

Primers: 60 Vbeta forward and 13 Jbeta reverse. Per the authors' pipeline: Among the unique TCR beta chains that a later analysis counted, about 84 million in all, 9.5 million to 11 million were shared. Assay used: immunoSEQ multiplex PCR; TCRdb lists only in-frame clones, some missing. V and J calls and clone size come straight from that table; D and trimming were deduced from the DNA. Among almost 200,000 clones, 79% were seen once, and the ten largest hold approximately 0.36%. This CDR3 has 16 amino acids. Deletions cut 7 bases from V and 0 bases from J, with 18 bases between. The germline V gene has CDR1 SEHNR and CDR2 FQNEAQ (reference sequence). Regarding this clone: The antigen is undetermined.

The receptor was derived from a male donor in good health and CMV-seropositive. This chain uses TRBV7-9 with TRBJ1-1; perhaps TRBD1 as D (6 bases). Input material: PBMCs. The CDR3 loop reads CASIPGGGSLNTEAFF. The CDR3 DNA sequence: TGTGCCAGCATCCCTGGGGGGGGCAGCTTGAACACTGAAGCTTTCTTT.